This T cell receptor (beta chain) was observed in a study of cytomegalovirus exposure and HLA in healthy donors. Findings and caveats of the study: Reported results showed that the classifier diagnosed cytomegalovirus status with high specificity and sensitivity. With further analysis later on, most CMV-associated TCR beta chains appeared HLA-restricted. When a later analysis was performed, an Asian-associated ancestry cluster reportedly had fewer N-insertions than the roughly 690-donor mean.

A word on this clone: Its specificity is not known.

The PCR contained 60 Vbeta and 13 Jbeta primers. Clones were read by immunoSEQ multiplex PCR, and TCRdb kept only the in-frame ones, dropping some. This table has some 110,000 clones, almost 70% appearing once. Donors counted as nominally healthy when sampled, yet unrecorded immune exposures were likely. Germline CDR1 and CDR2: MGHRA and YSYEKL. CDR3 length equals 13 residues. The rearrangement joins TRBV4-1 to TRBJ2-5; 7 nucleotides align to TRBD1. The DNA end favors TRBJ2-7, so the J call may be wrong. The receptor was derived from a man aged 25 to 40 in good health and CMV-seropositive. The sequencing input was PBMCs. CDR3 loop: CASSWGQLYEQYF. CDR3 nucleotides: TGCGCCAGCAGCTGGGGACAGCTCTACGAGCAGTACTTC.